This T cell receptor beta chain was captured in a study of blood T cell repertoires in COVID-19 (dated by TCRdb to 2019 to 2021). For context, the study as a whole: Collaborator samples came from the United States, Italy and Spain and covered acute and convalescent phases of COVID-19. The material from the prospective study consisted of cDNA or gDNA derived from T cells, B-cell-depleted T cells, or PBMCs. Subjects who had been exposed to COVID-19, were actively infected with it, or had recovered from it provided the deeply sampled blood TCRbeta repertoires that made up the dataset. A freely available public database, intended as a resource for researchers studying the immune response to SARS-CoV-2, is where the repertoires were released. The samples were drawn from two sources: the first 160 participants of the ongoing ImmuneRACE study, and fewer than 1,500 subjects contributed by 6 global collaborators. Nearly every sample came with metadata listing a de-identified subject ID, COVID-19 status, age in years and sex. Where available, HLA class I and class II types were taken from metadata supplied by the sample provider and were not determined by assay-based typing.

Study-level results and caveats: The quantity of clinical and demographic metadata differed by source and by participant and was supplied without curation.

The CDR3, from cysteine to phenylalanine, totals 13 residues. Just CDR3 DNA is preserved here, 39 bases in frame from base 1. Trimming leaves V shorter by 7 bases and J shorter by 0 bases, with the junction holding 1 base beyond the gene matches. CDR1 and CDR2 (SGHAT, FQNNGV) derive from the germline V gene. A remark on this clone: No cognate antigen has been identified for it. Base quality data are lacking; no much larger clone is found one base away.

The immunoSEQ Assay, a bias-controlled multiplex PCR, was used to amplify TCRbeta CDR3 regions from genomic DNA. In the authors' own workflow: Nucleated cell counts per sample were estimated from amplification of reference gene primers within the assay. To quantify the absolute abundance of each unique TCRbeta CDR3 rearrangement, sequence reads were collapsed and filtered. For each sample, productive Simpson clonality was calculated as the square root of Simpson's diversity index across productive rearrangements. TCRdb took over this immuneACCESS table, retaining in-frame rearrangements with V and J assigned. Such tables are incomplete; in checked studies, under half of the missing clones stem from an unresolved V gene, and the remainder is unexplained. V and J calls and clone size are copied from that table; D and trimming were computed from the DNA. Present in this sample are approximately 13,000 clones, 75% to 85% of which were seen just once. Clones ranked in the top ten supply approximately 25% of the sample.

The collaborating institutions used their own protocols to collect whole blood in K2EDTA tubes. For TCRbeta analysis, collaborator samples were shipped as frozen whole blood, as isolated PBMCs, or as DNA extracted from either sample type. This receptor was obtained from a woman in her forties or fifties with active or convalescent COVID-19. The chain couples TRBV11-2 to TRBJ1-1; TRBD1 fits 8 bases in the junction. What was sequenced was peripheral blood. CDR3 protein: CASIQGVNTEAFF. The base sequence is TGTGCCAGCATACAGGGGGTGAACACTGAAGCTTTCTTT.